Following are 8 T cell receptor beta chains from one sample sequenced in a study of OX40 agonist ivuxolimab in advanced cancers. Clones were read by immunoSEQ multiplex PCR, and TCRdb kept only the in-frame ones, dropping some. The repertoire includes about 58,000 clones, approximately 75% of them detected once, and 0.7% to 0.8% sits in the top ten. The source material was CD4+ or CD8+ T cells sorted from blood, sampled in a trial of the OX40 agonist ivuxolimab. These receptors were taken from an adult with an advanced solid tumor such as melanoma, head and neck, liver or kidney cancer.

The chain employs TRBV6-5 and TRBJ2-5; 11 bases map to TRBD1. V dropped 2 bases and J dropped 4; count of bases not matched to a gene: 3. CDR3 length equals 15 residues. CDR1 and CDR2 (germline): MNHEY, SVGAGI. CDR3 sequence: CASSYDGTGGETQYF. The DNA for the CDR3 is TGTGCCAGCAGTTACGATGGGACAGGGGGAGAGACCCAGTACTTC.

V is TRBV5-1 and J is TRBJ2-7, with 9 bases that match TRBD2. With 2 bases clipped from V and 4 bases from J, the junction kept 7 bases outside the gene matches. The CDR3 totals 15 residues. Germline-derived CDR1 and CDR2 are SGHRS and YFSETQ. The CDR3 here is CASSFLAGRRYEQYF. The CDR3 bases are TGCGCCAGCAGCTTCCTAGCGGGGAGACGGTACGAGCAGTACTTC. The full variable domain, in which reference TRBV5-1 and TRBJ2-7 provide the parts outside the CDR3, is KAGVTQTPRYLIKTRGQQVTLSCSPISGHRSVSWYQQTPGQGLQFLFEYFSETQRNKGNFPGRFSGRQFSNSRSEMNVSTLELGDSALYLCASSFLAGRRYEQYFGPGTRLTVT.

This sequence joins TRBV12-5 and TRBJ1-1; no clear D gene. The CDR3 runs 12 residues. Trimming took 1 base from V and 6 from J, leaving 6 bases between them. Germline values: CDR1 LGHNT, CDR2 FRNRAP. Here the CDR3 reads CASGLGFSEAFF. For the CDR3, the DNA is TGTGCTAGTGGTTTGGGATTTTCTGAAGCTTTCTTT.

The rearrangement joins TRBV6-4 to TRBJ2-3, with 11 bases matching TRBD2. This CDR3 contains 16 residues. Germline trimming cut 2 bases from V and 6 bases from J; bases unmatched to any gene: 7. Germline CDR1 MRHNA, CDR2 SNTAGT. The DNA for the CDR3 is TGTGCCAGCAGTGACAGTAGCGGGGGGGCCAGGGATACGCAGTATTTT. Its translation is CASSDSSGGARDTQYF.

The chain joins TRBV9 to TRBJ2-2; 7 nucleotides match TRBD1. Germline trimming cut 4 bases from V and 1 base from J; bases unmatched to any gene: 4. Germline-derived CDR1 and CDR2 are SGDLS and YYNGEE. This CDR3 spans 15 amino acids. CDR3 amino acids: CASSPGTENTGELFF. The CDR3 DNA reads TGTGCCAGCAGCCCCGGGACAGAGAACACCGGGGAGCTGTTTTTT.

The genes are TRBV6-1 and TRBJ2-5, with D uncertain. The ends were cut back, 1 base at V and 1 base at J, with 10 bases in the middle. Germline V gives CDR1 MNHNS, CDR2 SASEGT. The CDR3 is 15 amino acids. The CDR3 DNA follows: TGTGCCAGCAGTGAAGAATACAGCCTCCAAGAGACCCAGTACTTC. Translated, it gives CASSEEYSLQETQYF.

The V gene is TRBV7-2, the J gene TRBJ2-7; TRBD2 aligns across 10 bases. J lost 5 bases, V lost 6 bases, and 7 bases had no gene match. The CDR3 is 14 amino acids. Germline V CDR1 and CDR2: SGHTA, FQGNSA. The CDR3 DNA sequence: TGTGCCAGCAGTCGTAGCGGGGGGATCAACGAGCAGTACTTC. This encodes CASSRSGGINEQYF.

The CDR3 region is CASSPLWGDTEAFF. In DNA, the CDR3 is TGTGCCAGCAGCCCCCTATGGGGGGACACTGAAGCTTTCTTT. This rearrangement joins TRBV5-6 to TRBJ1-1; tentative D call: TRBD1 (5 bases). V shed 4 bases and J shed 3 bases, with 13 bases lying between them. Germline CDR1 reads SGHDT; CDR2 reads YYEEEE. The CDR3 extends over 14 amino acids.